This TCR beta chain was identified during a study of T cell repertoires in aging, cancer and after chemotherapy. In the study overall: Roughly 8.8 million TCR reads made up the full dataset.

In its sample, this clonotype is large (0.1 to 1%). TCR beta rearrangements were amplified from peripheral blood genomic DNA. The CDR3 spans 14 residues. Looked up from germline, CDR1 is MRHNA and CDR2 is SNTAGT. The V and J ends lost 6 bases and 0 bases respectively, with 10 bases between them. Multiplex touch-down PCR with TRB-A/B primers amplified rearranged V-D-J TRB sequences. TCRdb processed the multiplex PCR reads anew with MiXCR; each CDR3 protein has one entry. Here the sample spans about 410 distinct CDR3 sequences, roughly a quarter being singletons. The sequence derives from a human donor with a solid tumor. This sequence joins TRBV6-4 and TRBJ2-3, with a weak D call TRBD1 (5 bases). The sequenced sample consisted of blood. The chain's CDR3 is CASSPGHSTDTQYF. CDR3 bases: TGTGCCAGCAGCCCCGGACACAGCACAGATACGCAGTATTTT.